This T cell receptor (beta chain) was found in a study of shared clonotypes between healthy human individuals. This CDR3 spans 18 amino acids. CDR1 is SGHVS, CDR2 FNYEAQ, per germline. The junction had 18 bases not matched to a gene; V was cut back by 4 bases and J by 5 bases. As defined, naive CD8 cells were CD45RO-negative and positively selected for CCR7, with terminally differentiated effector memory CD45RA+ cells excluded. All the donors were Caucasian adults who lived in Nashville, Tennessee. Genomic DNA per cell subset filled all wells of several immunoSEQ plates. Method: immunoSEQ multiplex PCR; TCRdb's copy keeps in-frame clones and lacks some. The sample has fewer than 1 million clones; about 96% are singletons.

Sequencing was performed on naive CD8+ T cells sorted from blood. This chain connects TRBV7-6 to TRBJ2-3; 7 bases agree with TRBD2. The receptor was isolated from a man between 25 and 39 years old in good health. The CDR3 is CASSSTPWETSTIDTQYF. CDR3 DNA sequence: TGTGCCAGCAGCTCTACTCCTTGGGAGACTAGCACCATAGATACGCAGTATTTT.